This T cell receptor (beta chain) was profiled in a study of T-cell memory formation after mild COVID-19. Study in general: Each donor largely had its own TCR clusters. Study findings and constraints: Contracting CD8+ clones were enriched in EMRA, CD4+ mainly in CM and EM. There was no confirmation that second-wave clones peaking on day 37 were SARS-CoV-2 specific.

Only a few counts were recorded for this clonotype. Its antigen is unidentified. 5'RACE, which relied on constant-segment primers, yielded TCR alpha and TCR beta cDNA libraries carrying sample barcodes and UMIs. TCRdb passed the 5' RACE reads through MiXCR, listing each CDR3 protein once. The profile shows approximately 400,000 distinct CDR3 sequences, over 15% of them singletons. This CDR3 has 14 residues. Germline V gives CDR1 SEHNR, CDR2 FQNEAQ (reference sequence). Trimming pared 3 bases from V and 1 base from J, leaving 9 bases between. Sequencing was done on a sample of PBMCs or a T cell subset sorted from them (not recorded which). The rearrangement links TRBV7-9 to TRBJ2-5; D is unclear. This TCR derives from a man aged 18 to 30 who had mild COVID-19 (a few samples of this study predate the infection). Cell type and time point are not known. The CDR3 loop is CASSLLRSQETQYF. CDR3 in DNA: TGTGCCAGCAGCTTGTTACGGAGCCAAGAGACCCAGTACTTC.